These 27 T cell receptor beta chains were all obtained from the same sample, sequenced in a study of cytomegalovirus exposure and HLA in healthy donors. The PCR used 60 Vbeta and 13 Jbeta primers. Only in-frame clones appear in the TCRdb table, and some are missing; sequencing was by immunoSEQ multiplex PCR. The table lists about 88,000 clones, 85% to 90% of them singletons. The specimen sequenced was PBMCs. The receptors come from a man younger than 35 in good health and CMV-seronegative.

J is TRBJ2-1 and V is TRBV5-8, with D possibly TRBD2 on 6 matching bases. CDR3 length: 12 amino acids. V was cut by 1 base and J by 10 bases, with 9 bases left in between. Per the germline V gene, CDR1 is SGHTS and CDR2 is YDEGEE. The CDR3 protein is CASSLTAGEQFF. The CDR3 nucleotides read TGTGCCAGCAGCTTGACGGCGGGGGAGCAGTTCTTC.

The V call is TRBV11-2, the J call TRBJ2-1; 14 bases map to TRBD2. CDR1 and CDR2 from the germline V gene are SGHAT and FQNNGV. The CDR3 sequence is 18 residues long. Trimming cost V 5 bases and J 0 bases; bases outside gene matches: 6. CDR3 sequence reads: CASSPRTSGRSSYNEQFF. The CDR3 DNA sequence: TGTGCCAGCAGCCCAAGGACTAGCGGGAGGAGCTCCTACAATGAGCAGTTCTTC.

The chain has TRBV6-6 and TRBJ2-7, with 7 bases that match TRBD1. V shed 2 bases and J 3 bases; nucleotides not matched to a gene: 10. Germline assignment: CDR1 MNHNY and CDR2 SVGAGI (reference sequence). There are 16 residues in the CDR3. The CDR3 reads CASSYRRQGNDYEQYF. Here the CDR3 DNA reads TGTGCCAGCAGTTACCGCCGACAGGGAAACGACTACGAGCAGTACTTC.

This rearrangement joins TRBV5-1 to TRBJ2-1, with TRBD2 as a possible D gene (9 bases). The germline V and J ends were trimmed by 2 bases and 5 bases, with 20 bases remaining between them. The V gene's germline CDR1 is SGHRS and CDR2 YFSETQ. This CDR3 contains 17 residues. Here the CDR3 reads CASSFPGGGREDNEQFF. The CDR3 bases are TGCGCCAGCAGCTTCCCAGGGGGCGGGAGGGAAGACAATGAGCAGTTCTTC.

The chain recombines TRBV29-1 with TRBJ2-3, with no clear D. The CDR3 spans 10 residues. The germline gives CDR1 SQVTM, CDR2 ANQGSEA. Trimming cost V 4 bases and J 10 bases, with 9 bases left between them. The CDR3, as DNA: TGCAGCGTTGGATTGAGTTCGCAGTATTTT. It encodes CSVGLSSQYF.

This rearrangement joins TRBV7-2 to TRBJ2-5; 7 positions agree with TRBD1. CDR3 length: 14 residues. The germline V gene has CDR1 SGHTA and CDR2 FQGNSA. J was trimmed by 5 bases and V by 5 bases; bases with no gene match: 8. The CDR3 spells CASSTRGGAETQYF. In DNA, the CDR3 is TGTGCCAGCAGCACAAGAGGGGGCGCTGAGACCCAGTACTTC.

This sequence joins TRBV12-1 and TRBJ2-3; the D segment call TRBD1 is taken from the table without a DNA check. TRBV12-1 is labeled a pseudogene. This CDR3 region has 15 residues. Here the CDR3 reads CASSFGARYTDTQYF. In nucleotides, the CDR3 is TGTGCCAGCAGCTTTGGTGCCAGATACACAGATACGCAGTATTTT.

CDR3 residues: CANLKTGSVDGYTF. The CDR3 region has the DNA TGTGCCAACCTGAAGACAGGTTCCGTTGATGGCTACACCTTC. The V and J genes are TRBV28 and TRBJ1-2; D might be TRBD1 (6 bases). This CDR3 region has 14 residues. Trimming stripped 10 bases from V and 6 bases from J, with 21 bases between. Germline CDR1 is MDHEN and CDR2 is SYDVKM.

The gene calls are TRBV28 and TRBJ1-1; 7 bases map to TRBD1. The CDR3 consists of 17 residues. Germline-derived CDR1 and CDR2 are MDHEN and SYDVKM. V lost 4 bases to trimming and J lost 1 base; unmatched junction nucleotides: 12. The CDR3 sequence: CASSSRQGLGGNTEAFF. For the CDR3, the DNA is TGTGCCAGCAGTTCGCGACAGGGTTTAGGAGGGAACACTGAAGCTTTCTTT.

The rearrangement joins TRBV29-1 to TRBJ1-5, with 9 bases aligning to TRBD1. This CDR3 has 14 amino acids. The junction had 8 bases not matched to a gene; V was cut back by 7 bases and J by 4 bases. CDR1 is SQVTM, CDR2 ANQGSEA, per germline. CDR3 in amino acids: CSAKGQGGNQPQHF. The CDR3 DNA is TGCAGCGCTAAGGGACAGGGAGGAAATCAGCCCCAGCATTTT.

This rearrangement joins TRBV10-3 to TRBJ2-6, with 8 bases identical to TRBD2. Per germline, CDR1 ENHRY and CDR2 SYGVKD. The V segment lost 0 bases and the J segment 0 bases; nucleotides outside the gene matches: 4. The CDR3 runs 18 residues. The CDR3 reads CAISESGRGVSGANVLTF. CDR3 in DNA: TGTGCCATCAGTGAGTCGGGGCGGGGGGTCTCTGGGGCCAACGTCCTGACTTTC.

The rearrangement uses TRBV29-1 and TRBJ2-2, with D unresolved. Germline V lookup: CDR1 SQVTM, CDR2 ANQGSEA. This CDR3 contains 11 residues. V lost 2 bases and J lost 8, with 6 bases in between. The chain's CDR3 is CSVERSGELFF. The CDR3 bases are TGCAGCGTTGAAAGGAGTGGGGAGCTGTTTTTT.

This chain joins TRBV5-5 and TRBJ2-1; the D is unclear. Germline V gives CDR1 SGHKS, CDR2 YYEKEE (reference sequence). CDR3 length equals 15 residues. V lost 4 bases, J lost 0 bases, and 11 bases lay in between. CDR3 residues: CASSLDPSSYNEQFF. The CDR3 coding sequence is TGTGCCAGCAGCCTGGACCCTAGCTCCTACAATGAGCAGTTCTTC.

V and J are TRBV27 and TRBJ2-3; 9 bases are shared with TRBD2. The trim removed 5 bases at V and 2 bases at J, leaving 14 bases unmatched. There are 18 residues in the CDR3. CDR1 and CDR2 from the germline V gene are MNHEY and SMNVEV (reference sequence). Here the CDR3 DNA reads TGTGCCAGCAGTCAAGGCCTAGGGCTAGCGGGATTCACAGATACGCAGTATTTT. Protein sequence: CASSQGLGLAGFTDTQYF.

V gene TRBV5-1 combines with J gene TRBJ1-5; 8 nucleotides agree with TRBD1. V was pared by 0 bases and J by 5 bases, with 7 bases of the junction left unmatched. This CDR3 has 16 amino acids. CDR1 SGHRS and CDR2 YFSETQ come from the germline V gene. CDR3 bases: TGCGCCAGCAGCTTGGGCGGACAGGGTCGCCATCAGCCCCAGCATTTT. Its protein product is CASSLGGQGRHQPQHF.

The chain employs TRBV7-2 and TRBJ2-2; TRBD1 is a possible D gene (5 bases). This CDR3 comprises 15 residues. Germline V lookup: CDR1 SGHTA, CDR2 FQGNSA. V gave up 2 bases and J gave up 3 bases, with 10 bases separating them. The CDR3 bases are TGTGCCAGCAGCTTATTCTGGGGCGACACCGGGGAGCTGTTTTTT. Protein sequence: CASSLFWGDTGELFF.

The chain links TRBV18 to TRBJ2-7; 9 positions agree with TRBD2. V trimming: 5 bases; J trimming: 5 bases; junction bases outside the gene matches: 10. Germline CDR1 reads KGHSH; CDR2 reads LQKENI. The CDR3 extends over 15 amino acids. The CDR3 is CASSFVPGLANEQYF. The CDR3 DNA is TGTGCCAGCTCATTCGTCCCGGGACTAGCCAACGAGCAGTACTTC.

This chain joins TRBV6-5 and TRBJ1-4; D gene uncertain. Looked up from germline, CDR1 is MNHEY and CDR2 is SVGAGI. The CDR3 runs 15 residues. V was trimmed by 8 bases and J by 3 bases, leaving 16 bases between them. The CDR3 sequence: CASRRSTSSNEKLFF. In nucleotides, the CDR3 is TGTGCCAGCCGACGGAGCACATCATCTAATGAAAAACTGTTTTTT.

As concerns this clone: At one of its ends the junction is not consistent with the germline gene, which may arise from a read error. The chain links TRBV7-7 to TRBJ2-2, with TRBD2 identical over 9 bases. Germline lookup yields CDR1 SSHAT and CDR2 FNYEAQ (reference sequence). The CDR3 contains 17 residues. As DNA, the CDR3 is TGTGCTAGCAGCTTAGGTCCTAGCGGGAATGAGGCCGGGGAGCTGTTTTTT. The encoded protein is CASSLGPSGNEAGELFF.

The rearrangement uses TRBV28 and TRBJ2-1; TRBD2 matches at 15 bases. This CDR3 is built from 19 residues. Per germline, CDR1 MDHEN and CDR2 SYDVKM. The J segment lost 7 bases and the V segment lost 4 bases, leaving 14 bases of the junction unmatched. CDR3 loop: CASSSLMGLAGGQSNEQFF. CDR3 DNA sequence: TGTGCCAGCAGTTCCTTAATGGGACTAGCGGGAGGACAGTCGAATGAGCAGTTCTTC.

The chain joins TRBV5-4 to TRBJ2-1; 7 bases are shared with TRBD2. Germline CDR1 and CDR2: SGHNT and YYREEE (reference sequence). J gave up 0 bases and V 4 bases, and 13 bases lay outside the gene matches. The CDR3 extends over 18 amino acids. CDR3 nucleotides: TGTGCCAGCAGCACCACACTCCTAGCGGCGCTCTCCTACAATGAGCAGTTCTTC. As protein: CASSTTLLAALSYNEQFF. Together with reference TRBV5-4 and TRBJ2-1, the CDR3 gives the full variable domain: ETGVTQSPTHLIKTRGQQVTLRCSSQSGHNTVSWYQQALGQGPQFIFQYYREEENGRGNFPPRFSGLQFPNYSSELNVNALELDDSALYLCASSTTLLAALSYNEQFFGPGTRLTVL.

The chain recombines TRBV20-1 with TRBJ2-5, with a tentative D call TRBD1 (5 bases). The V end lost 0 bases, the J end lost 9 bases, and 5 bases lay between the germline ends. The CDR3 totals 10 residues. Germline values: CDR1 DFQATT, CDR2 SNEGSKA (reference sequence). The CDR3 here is CSAREGAQYF. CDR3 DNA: TGCAGTGCTAGAGAAGGGGCCCAGTACTTC.

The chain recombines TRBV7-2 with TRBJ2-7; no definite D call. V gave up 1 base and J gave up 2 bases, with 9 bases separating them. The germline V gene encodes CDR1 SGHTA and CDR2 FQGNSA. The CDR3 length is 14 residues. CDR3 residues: CASSLGGGAYEQYF. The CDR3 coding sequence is TGTGCCAGCAGCTTAGGCGGCGGTGCCTACGAGCAGTACTTC. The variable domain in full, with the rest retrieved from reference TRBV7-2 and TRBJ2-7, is GAGVSQSPSNKVTEKGKDVELRCDPISGHTALYWYRQSLGQGLEFLIYFQGNSAPDKSGLPSDRFSAERTGGSVSTLTIQRTQQEDSAVYLCASSLGGGAYEQYFGPGTRLTVT.

CDR3 DNA sequence: TGTGCCAGCAGCCAAAGACACGCAACTAATGAAAAACTGTTTTTT. Protein product: CASSQRHATNEKLFF. The J gene is TRBJ1-4, the V gene TRBV4-2; unclear D gene. The CDR3 sequence is 15 residues long. CDR1 LGHNA and CDR2 YNFKEQ come from the germline V gene. The ends were cut back, 2 bases at V and 0 bases at J, with 7 bases in the middle.

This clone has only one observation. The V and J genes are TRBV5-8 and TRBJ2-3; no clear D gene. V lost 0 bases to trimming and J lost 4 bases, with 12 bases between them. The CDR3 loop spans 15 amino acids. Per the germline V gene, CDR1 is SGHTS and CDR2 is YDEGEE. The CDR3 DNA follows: TGTGCCAGCAGCTTGGGGAGCCCCGCGTCAGATACGCAGTATTTT. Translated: CASSLGSPASDTQYF.

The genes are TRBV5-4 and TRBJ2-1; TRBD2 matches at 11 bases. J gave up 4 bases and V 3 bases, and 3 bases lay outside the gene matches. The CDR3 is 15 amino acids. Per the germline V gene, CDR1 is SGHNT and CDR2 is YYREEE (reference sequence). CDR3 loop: CASSSGLAGYNEQFF. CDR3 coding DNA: TGTGCCAGCAGCTCCGGACTAGCGGGTTACAATGAGCAGTTCTTC.

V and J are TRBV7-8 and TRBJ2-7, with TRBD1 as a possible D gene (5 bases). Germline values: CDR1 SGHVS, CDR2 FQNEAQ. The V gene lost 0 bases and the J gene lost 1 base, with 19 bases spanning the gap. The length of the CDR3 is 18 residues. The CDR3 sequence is CASSLATLRQSSSYEQYF. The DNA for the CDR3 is TGTGCCAGCAGCTTAGCGACTCTGAGACAGTCTTCTTCCTACGAGCAGTACTTC.